The sequence of this TCR beta chain was determined in a study of control samples from healthy donors and cancer patients. Here immunoSEQ multiplex PCR was the method, and the copy in TCRdb shows in-frame clones only, minus some. Of 65,000 to 95,000 clones listed, 87% are singletons. Trimming cost V 6 bases and J 11 bases, with 16 bases left between them. Germline CDR1 MNHEY, CDR2 SVGAGI. There are 13 residues in the CDR3. The rearrangement joins TRBV6-5 to TRBJ1-4, with D possibly TRBD1 on 5 matching bases. This clonotype originated in a man aged 45-60 years in good health. The sample was blood. CDR3 in DNA: TGTGCCAGCAGCTCGGGGGGGACTAGTAAACTGTTTTTT. Translation gives CASSSGGTSKLFF.